The 4 T cell receptor beta chains presented below share a single source sample, sequenced in a study of CD8 T cells in Susac syndrome. It was with random hexamers that 0.5 to 1 ug RNA was reverse transcribed. MiXCR, run by TCRdb on the immunoSEQ multiplex PCR reads, gives a single entry per CDR3 protein. Altogether 150,000 to 200,000 distinct CDR3 sequences are present, around 95% being singletons, with the ten largest covering roughly 0.095%. Sequenced material: CD4+ T cells from PBMCs. Receptors originate from a human donor with multiple sclerosis.

V gene TRBV6-1 combines with J gene TRBJ2-5; TRBD2 agrees at 12 bases. Trimming removed 5 bases from V and 3 bases from J; junction bases left unmatched: 4. Germline loops: CDR1 MNHNS, CDR2 SASEGT. The CDR3 has 15 amino acids. CDR3 nucleotides: TGTGCCAGCAGTTCTCCTAGCGGGGGGGAAGAGACCCAGTACTTC. Translated: CASSSPSGGEETQYF.

This clonotype was observed a single time. The V call is TRBV20-1, the J call TRBJ1-1, with D perhaps matching TRBD1 (6 bases). Trimming cost V 1 base and J 8 bases, with 14 bases left between them. The germline gives CDR1 DFQATT, CDR2 SNEGSKA (reference sequence). CDR3 size: 13 residues. The CDR3 loop reads CSARAHTGSEAFF. The CDR3 bases are TGCAGTGCTAGAGCCCATACAGGGTCAGAAGCTTTCTTT.

The rearrangement links TRBV7-2 to TRBJ2-3; TRBD2 matches 11 bases. J gave up 6 bases and V 2 bases, and 13 bases lay outside the gene matches. Germline V gives CDR1 SGHTA, CDR2 FQGNSA. This CDR3 has 18 residues. CDR3: CASSLTPPLAGGLDTQYF. The DNA of the CDR3 is TGTGCCAGCAGCTTAACCCCACCATTAGCGGGGGGGCTGGATACGCAGTATTTT.

The chain recombines TRBV27 with TRBJ1-2, with D possibly TRBD1 on 5 matching bases. The CDR3 consists of 17 residues. Trimming removed 3 bases from V and 2 bases from J, with 19 bases in between. The germline V gene encodes CDR1 MNHEY and CDR2 SMNVEV (reference sequence). CDR3 DNA sequence: TGTGCCAGCAGTTTTTACCCGGCAGGGAAGTCGAACTATGGCTACACCTTC. Encoded protein: CASSFYPAGKSNYGYTF.